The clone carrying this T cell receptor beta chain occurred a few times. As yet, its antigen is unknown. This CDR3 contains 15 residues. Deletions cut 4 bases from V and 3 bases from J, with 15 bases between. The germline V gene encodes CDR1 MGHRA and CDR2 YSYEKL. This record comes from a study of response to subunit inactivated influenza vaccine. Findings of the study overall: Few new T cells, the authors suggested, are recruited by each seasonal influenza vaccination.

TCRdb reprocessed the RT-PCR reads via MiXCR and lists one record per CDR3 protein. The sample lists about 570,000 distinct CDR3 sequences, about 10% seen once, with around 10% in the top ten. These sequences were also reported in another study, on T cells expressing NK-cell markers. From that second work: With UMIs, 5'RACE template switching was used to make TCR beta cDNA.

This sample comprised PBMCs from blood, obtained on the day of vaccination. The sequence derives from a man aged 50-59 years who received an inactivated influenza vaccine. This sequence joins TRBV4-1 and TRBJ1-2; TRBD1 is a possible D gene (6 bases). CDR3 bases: TGCGCCAGCAGCCTATCTTCGGGGGGCGACTATGGCTACACCTTC. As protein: CASSLSSGGDYGYTF.